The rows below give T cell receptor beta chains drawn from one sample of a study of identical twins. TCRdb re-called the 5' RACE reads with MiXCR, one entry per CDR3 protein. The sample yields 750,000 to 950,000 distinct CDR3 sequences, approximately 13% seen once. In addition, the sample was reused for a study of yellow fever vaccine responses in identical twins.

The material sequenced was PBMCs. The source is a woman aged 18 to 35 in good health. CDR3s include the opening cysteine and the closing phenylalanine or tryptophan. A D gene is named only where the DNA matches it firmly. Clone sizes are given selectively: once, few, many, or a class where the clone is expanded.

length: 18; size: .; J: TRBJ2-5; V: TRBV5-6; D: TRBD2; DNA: TGTGCCAGCAGCTACCTAATCACCTCTCGGGGGGGCCAAGAGACCCAGTACTTC; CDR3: CASSYLITSRGGQETQYF
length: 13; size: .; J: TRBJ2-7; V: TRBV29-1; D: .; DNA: TGCAGCGTTGAGAAGGGTACAGGCTACGAGCAGTACTTC; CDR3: CSVEKGTGYEQYF
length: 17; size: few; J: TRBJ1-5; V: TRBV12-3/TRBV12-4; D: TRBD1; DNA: TGTGCCAGCAGTCTCACAGGGGGCGGGAAACGCAATCAGCCCCAGCATTTT; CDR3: CASSLTGGGKRNQPQHF
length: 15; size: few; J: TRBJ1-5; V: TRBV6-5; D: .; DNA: TGTGCCAGCAGTTACTCGCTGGCAGGCAATCAGCCCCAGCATTTT; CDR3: CASSYSLAGNQPQHF
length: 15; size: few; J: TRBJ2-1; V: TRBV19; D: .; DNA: TGTGCCAGTAGTTCCACCGGGAGATGGGGCAATGAGCAGTTCTTC; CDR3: CASSSTGRWGNEQFF
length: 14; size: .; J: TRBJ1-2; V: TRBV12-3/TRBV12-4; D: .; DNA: TGTGCCAGCACCAATGAGGACCTCCTGAGGGGCTACACCTTC; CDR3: CASTNEDLLRGYTF
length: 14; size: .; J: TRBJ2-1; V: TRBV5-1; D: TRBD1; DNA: TGCGCCAGCAGCTGGGACAGAAGCTACAATGAGCAGTTCTTC; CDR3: CASSWDRSYNEQFF
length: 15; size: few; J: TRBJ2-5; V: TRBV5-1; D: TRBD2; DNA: TGCGCCAGCAGCTCTAGCGGGGGGGCCGAAGAGACCCAGTACTTC; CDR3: CASSSSGGAEETQYF
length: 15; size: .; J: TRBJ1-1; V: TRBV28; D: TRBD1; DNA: TGTGCCAGCAGTTCTCCTCCGGACAGGGCCACTGAAGCTTTCTTT; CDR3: CASSSPPDRATEAFF
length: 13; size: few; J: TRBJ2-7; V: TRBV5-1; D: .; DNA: TGCGCCAGCAATCGGAGTCCTGAGGACGAGCAGTACTTC; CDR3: CASNRSPEDEQYF
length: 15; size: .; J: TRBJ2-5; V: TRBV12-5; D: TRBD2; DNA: TGTGCTAGTGGTTTCGGTAGCGGGACGCAGGAGACCCAGTACTTC; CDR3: CASGFGSGTQETQYF
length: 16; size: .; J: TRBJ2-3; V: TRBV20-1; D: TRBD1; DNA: TGCAGTGCTAGTGGGATACCGGGACAGGGAACAGATACGCAGTATTTT; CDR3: CSASGIPGQGTDTQYF
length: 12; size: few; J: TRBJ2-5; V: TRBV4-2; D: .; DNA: TGTGCCAGCAGCCAAGATGGGGGGACCCAGTACTTC; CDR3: CASSQDGGTQYF
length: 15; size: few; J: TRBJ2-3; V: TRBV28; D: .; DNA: TGTGCCAGCAGTTTAGGATTGGGGAAGACAGATACGCAGTATTTT; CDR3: CASSLGLGKTDTQYF
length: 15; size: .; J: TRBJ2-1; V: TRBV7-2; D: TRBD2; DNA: TGTGCCAGCCGTCCGGGGGGGAAAAGTAACAATGAGCAGTTCTTC; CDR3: CASRPGGKSNNEQFF
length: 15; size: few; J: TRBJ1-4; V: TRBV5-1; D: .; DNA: TGCGCCAGTCGGATCCAGCCTCAATCTAATGAAAAACTGTTTTTT; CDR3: CASRIQPQSNEKLFF
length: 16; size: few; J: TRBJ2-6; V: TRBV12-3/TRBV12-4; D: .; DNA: TGTGCCAGCAGTTTCCGGTGGGTCTCTGGGGCCAACGTCCTGACTTTC; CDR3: CASSFRWVSGANVLTF
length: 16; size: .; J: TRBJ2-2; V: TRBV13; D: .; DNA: TGTGCCAGCAGCTTATTGCGGGAAACGGACACCGGGGAGCTGTTTTTT; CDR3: CASSLLRETDTGELFF
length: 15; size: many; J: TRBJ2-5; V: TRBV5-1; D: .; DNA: TGCGCCAGCAGCTTGTACGGGACCCTGGAAGAGACCCAGTACTTC; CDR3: CASSLYGTLEETQYF
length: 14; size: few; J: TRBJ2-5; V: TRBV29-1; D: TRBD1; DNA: TGCAGCGTTGAAAAAGACAGGGGAATAGAGACCCAGTACTTC; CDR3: CSVEKDRGIETQYF
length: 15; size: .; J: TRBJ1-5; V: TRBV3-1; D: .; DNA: TGTGCCAGCAGCCAAGCTCAGGGGAACAATCAGCCCCAGCATTTT; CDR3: CASSQAQGNNQPQHF
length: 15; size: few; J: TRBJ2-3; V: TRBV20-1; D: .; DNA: TGCAGTGCTAGCAATCCGGGACGCCTCACAGATACGCAGTATTTT; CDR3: CSASNPGRLTDTQYF
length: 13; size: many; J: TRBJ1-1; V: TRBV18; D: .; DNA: TGTGCCAGCTCATCCAATCTGAACACTGAAGCTTTCTTT; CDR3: CASSSNLNTEAFF
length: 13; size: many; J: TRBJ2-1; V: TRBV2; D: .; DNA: TGTGCCAGAAGACTAGACGATAGCAATGAGCAGTTCTTC; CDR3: CARRLDDSNEQFF
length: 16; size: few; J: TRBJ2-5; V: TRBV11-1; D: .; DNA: TGTGCCAGCAGCTTAGGGGCCAAAGGGGCCCAAGAGACCCAGTACTTC; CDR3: CASSLGAKGAQETQYF
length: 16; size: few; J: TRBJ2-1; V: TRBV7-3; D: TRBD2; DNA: TGTGCCAGCAGCCACGGACTAGCGGGAGTCTCCAATGAGCAGTTCTTC; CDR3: CASSHGLAGVSNEQFF
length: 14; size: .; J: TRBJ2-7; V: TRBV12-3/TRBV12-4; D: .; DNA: TGTGCCAGCAGTTCAAAGGACGGGGTGGGGGAGCAGTACTTC; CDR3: CASSSKDGVGEQYF
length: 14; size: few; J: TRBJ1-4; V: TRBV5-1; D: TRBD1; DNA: TGCGCCAGCAGCAAGGGACAGGAGTCTGAAAAACTGTTTTTT; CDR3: CASSKGQESEKLFF
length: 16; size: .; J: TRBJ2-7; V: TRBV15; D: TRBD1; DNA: TGTGCCACCAGCAACCTGAGGGGGCCGCTTGTCTACGAGCAGTACTTC; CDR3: CATSNLRGPLVYEQYF
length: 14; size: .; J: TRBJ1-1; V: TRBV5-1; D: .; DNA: TGCGCCAGCAGCTTCACCAGTCAGAACACTGAAGCTTTCTTT; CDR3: CASSFTSQNTEAFF
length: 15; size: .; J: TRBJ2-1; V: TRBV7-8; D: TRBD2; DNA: TGTGCCAGCAGCAAACTAGCGGGGTCCTACAATGAGCAGTTCTTC; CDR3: CASSKLAGSYNEQFF
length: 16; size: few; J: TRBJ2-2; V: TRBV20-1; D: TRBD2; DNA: TGCAGTGCTATGGAAAACCTAGCGGCGAACACCGGGGAGCTGTTTTTT; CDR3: CSAMENLAANTGELFF
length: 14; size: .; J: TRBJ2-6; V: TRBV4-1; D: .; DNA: TGCGCCAGCAGCCAGAACACGGGGGCCAACGTCCTGACTTTC; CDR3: CASSQNTGANVLTF
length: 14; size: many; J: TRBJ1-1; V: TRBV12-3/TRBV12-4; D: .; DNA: TGTGCCAGCAGTTTTGAGACCCTGAACACTGAAGCTTTCTTT; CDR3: CASSFETLNTEAFF
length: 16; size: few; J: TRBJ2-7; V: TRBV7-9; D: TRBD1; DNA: TGTGCCAGCAGCTTAGGGACAGGGTTCGTCTCCTACGAGCAGTACTTC; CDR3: CASSLGTGFVSYEQYF
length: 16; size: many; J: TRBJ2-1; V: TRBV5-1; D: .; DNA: TGCGCCAGCAGCTTGGATGGCGGGACCCTTTACAATGAGCAGTTCTTC; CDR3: CASSLDGGTLYNEQFF
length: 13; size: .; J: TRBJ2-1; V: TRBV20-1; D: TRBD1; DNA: TGCAGAGCTAGAGATGGTAGGGGGCGTGAGCAGTTCTTC; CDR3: CRARDGRGREQFF
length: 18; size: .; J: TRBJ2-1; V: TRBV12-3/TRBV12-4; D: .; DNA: TGTGCCAGCAGTTTGGCAAGTAGTTGGGGACGCCCAGACAATGAGCAGTTCTTC; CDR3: CASSLASSWGRPDNEQFF
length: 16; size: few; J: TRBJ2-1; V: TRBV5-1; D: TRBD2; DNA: TGCGCCAGCAGCTTGGGGGCTAGCGGGAGACCCAATGAGCAGTTCTTC; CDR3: CASSLGASGRPNEQFF
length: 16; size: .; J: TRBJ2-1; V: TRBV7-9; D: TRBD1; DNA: TGTGCCGTCGGACAGGTTGGGGGTAGGGCCTACAATGAGCAGTTCTTC; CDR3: CAVGQVGGRAYNEQFF
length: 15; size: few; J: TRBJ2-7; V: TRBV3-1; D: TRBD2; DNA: TGTGCCAGCAGCCGGGGAGCGGGAGGGTCCTACGAGCAGTACTTC; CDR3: CASSRGAGGSYEQYF
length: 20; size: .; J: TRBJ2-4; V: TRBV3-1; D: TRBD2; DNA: TGTGCCAGCAGCCAAGTGTTGCCGACTAGCGGAGTACTAGCCAAAAACATTCAGTACTTC; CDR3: CASSQVLPTSGVLAKNIQYF
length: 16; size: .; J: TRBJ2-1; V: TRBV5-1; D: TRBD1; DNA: TGCGCCAGCAGGGAAGCCGGGACAGGGGGCTATAGTGAGCAGTTCTTC; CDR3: CASREAGTGGYSEQFF
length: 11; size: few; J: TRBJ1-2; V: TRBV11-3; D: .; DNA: TGTGCCAGAGACTACAGCGAGGGCTACACCTTC; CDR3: CARDYSEGYTF
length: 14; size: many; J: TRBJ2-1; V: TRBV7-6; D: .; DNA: TGTGCCAGCAGCTTTCGTACAGCTTACAATGAGCAGTTCTTC; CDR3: CASSFRTAYNEQFF
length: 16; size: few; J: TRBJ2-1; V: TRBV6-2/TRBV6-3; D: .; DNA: TGTGCCAGCAGTTACCTCCCGATGAGAAGGTCCAATGAGCAGTTCTTC; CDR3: CASSYLPMRRSNEQFF
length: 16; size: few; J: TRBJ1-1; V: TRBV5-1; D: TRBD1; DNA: TGCGCCAGCAGCATGACCGGGACAGGAACGAACACTGAAGCTTTCTTT; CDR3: CASSMTGTGTNTEAFF
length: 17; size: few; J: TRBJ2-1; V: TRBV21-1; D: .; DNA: TGTGCCAGCAGCAAAGGTGGGGCCCGGGCCGAACCCTGGGGGCGGTTCTTC; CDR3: CASSKGGARAEPWGRFF
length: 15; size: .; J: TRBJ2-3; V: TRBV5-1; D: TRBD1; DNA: TGCGCCAGCAGCTTCAGGGGGAGTTACACAGATACGCAGTATTTT; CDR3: CASSFRGSYTDTQYF
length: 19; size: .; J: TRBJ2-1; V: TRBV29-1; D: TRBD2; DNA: TGCAGCGTTGTAGGCGGTAGAGGGCCAAGCGGGAGCACGGGCAATGAGCAGTTCTTC; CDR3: CSVVGGRGPSGSTGNEQFF
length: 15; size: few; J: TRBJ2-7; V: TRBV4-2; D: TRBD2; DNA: TGTGCCAGCAGCCCGGATCGGGACTACTTCTACGAGCAGTACTTC; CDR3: CASSPDRDYFYEQYF
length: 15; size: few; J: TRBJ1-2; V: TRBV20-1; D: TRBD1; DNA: TGCAGTGCTAGTCACGGACAGGGTGTTTCTAGTGGCTACACCTTC; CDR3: CSASHGQGVSSGYTF
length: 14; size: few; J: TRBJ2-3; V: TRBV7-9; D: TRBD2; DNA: TGTGCCAGCAGCTTCGGGGCGGGGGGAGATACGCAGTATTTT; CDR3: CASSFGAGGDTQYF
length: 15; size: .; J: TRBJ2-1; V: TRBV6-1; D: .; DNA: TGTGCCAGCAGTGACGTGGACAATCTTAGCTATGAGCAGTTCTTC; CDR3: CASSDVDNLSYEQFF
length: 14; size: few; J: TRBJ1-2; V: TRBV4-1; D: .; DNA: TGCGCCAGCAGCAAGAATGGAGGGAGGGATGGCTACACCTTC; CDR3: CASSKNGGRDGYTF
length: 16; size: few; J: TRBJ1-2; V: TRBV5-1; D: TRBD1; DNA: TGCGCCAGCAGGCTCGGAGACAGGGGCCTCATTGGTGACTACACCTTC; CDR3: CASRLGDRGLIGDYTF
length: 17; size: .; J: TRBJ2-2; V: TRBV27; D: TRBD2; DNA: TGTGCCAGCAGTTTAGTAGCGGGGGGGCCTGGCACCGGGGAGCTGTTTTTT; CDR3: CASSLVAGGPGTGELFF